The 5 T cell receptor beta chains below were found in one sample sequenced in a study of blood T cell repertoires in COVID-19. Data came from immunoSEQ multiplex PCR; TCRdb stores just in-frame clones and leaves some out. The sample consists of around 200,000 clones, approximately 91% of them appearing once. The material sequenced was peripheral blood. These receptors all stem from a man in his forties or fifties with acute or convalescent COVID-19.

The chain combines TRBV7-2 with TRBJ1-6; D uncertain. CDR3 length: 12 amino acids. Germline V gene sequence: CDR1 SGHTA, CDR2 FQGNSA. Trimming removed 5 bases from V and 14 bases from J, with 13 bases in between. The CDR3 here is CASSPASLSLHF. Written as DNA, the CDR3 is TGTGCCAGCAGCCCCGCCAGTTTGTCCCTCCACTTT.

The gene calls are TRBV10-3 and TRBJ2-1; 9 bases align to TRBD1. V gave up 4 bases and J gave up 6 bases; unmatched junction bases: 13. Germline V CDR1 and CDR2: ENHRY, SYGVKD. The length of the CDR3 is 17 residues. The CDR3 nucleotides read TGTGCCATCAGTGGGCGACAGGGGGGCGGCTGGGGCAATGAGCAGTTCTTC. As protein: CAISGRQGGGWGNEQFF.

J is TRBJ2-1 and V is TRBV27, with D possibly matching TRBD1 (6 bases). This CDR3 is 15 amino acids long. Trimming shortened V by 4 bases and J by 6 bases, and 16 bases separated the two germline ends. Per germline, CDR1 MNHEY and CDR2 SMNVEV (reference sequence). As DNA, the CDR3 is TGTGCCAGCAGTTCATCCGCCAGGGGCGGCAATGAGCAGTTCTTC. Its translation is CASSSSARGGNEQFF.

The rearrangement links TRBV5-8 to TRBJ2-5; 8 nucleotides match TRBD1. The CDR3 has 16 amino acids. V was pared by 4 bases and J by 1 base, with 9 bases of the junction left unmatched. CDR1 and CDR2 from the germline V gene are SGHTS and YDEGEE. The CDR3 protein is CASSPSNRGIQETQYF. CDR3 nucleotide sequence: TGTGCCAGCAGCCCATCCAACAGGGGGATCCAAGAGACCCAGTACTTC.

Only one count was recorded for this clone. The J gene is TRBJ1-5, the V gene TRBV6-6; no reliable D call. Trimming took 4 bases from V and 11 from J, leaving 15 bases between them. Germline values: CDR1 MNHNY, CDR2 SVGAGI (reference sequence). This CDR3 comprises 13 residues. This CDR3 reads CASSSPGGGTQHF. The DNA of the CDR3 is TGTGCCAGCAGTTCTCCCGGAGGTGGGACCCAGCATTTT.